The 27 T cell receptor beta chains below come from one sample, sequenced in a study of Graves' ophthalmopathy and Graves' hyperthyroidism. Amplification targeted the TCR beta CDR3 regions, with RNA transcripts as the source material. Second-round multiplex PCR came after first-round RT-PCR with HTBI primers. TCRdb recomputed calls from the multiplex PCR reads with MiXCR, one row per CDR3 protein. The table shows more than 1,000,000 distinct CDR3 sequences, with 35% to 40% occurring only once. The sample taken for sequencing was peripheral blood or thyroid tissue (not recorded which). The origin of the receptors is an adult man with Graves' hyperthyroidism.

The V and J genes are TRBV7-4 and TRBJ2-5; the D is unclear. V was clipped by 5 bases and J by 5 bases, with 18 bases between them. The CDR3 consists of 15 residues. In germline, CDR1 is SGHVT, CDR2 SQSDAQ. CDR3 in amino acids: CASSVNSQVGETQYF. The CDR3 DNA is TGTGCCAGCAGCGTAAACTCCCAGGTGGGGGAGACCCAGTACTTC.

This clonotype occurred a few times. Here the CDR3 reads CASSSKTGTLNYGYTF. The CDR3 DNA follows: TGTGCCAGCAGCTCCAAGACAGGGACCCTCAACTATGGCTACACCTTC. The genes are TRBV5-6 and TRBJ1-2, with 7 bases matching TRBD1. J lost 2 bases, V lost 3 bases, and 10 bases had no gene match. CDR3 length: 16 residues. CDR1 is SGHDT and CDR2 is YYEEEE in the germline V gene.

The chain employs TRBV7-9 and TRBJ1-5; D gene unclear. This CDR3 has 13 residues. Germline V gene data show CDR1 as SEHNR and CDR2 as FQNEAQ (reference sequence). V was cut by 2 bases and J by 5 bases, with 7 bases left in between. CDR3 in DNA: TGTGCCAGCAGCTTATCGGAAGATCAGCCCCAGCATTTT. Protein: CASSLSEDQPQHF.

This chain connects TRBV20-1 to TRBJ2-5, with D maybe TRBD2 (6 bases). Germline V gene data show CDR1 as DFQATT and CDR2 as SNEGSKA (reference sequence). This CDR3 is 14 amino acids long. The ends were cut back, 7 bases at V and 5 bases at J, with 20 bases in the middle. The CDR3 DNA reads TGCAGTGGGGCGCTACCCGGGGGTGCTGAGACCCAGTACTTC. Translating it yields CSGALPGGAETQYF.

In this sample, this clonotype turned up many times. This rearrangement joins TRBV12-3 or TRBV12-4 to TRBJ2-5, with unresolved D. CDR3 length: 11 amino acids. The V gene lost 4 bases and the J gene lost 5 bases, with 5 bases spanning the gap. As DNA, the CDR3 is TGTGCCAGCAGTTCCTGGGAGACCCAGTACTTC. Translating it yields CASSSWETQYF.

This clonotype was picked up a small number of times. The chain joins TRBV12-3 or TRBV12-4 to TRBJ1-5; D is undetermined. V shed 8 bases and J shed 1 base, with 15 bases lying between them. This CDR3 is built from 15 residues. The CDR3 DNA sequence: TGTGCCAGCTCTATTGAGGGTTCCAGCAATCAGCCCCAGCATTTT. Translating it yields CASSIEGSSNQPQHF.

There are many counts of this clonotype. This chain connects TRBV29-1 to TRBJ1-1, with D possibly matching TRBD1 (5 bases). Germline assignment: CDR1 SQVTM and CDR2 ANQGSEA. V gave up 4 bases and J gave up 0 bases, with 12 bases separating them. This CDR3 spans 14 amino acids. Here the CDR3 DNA reads TGCAGCGTTGTAAGGGACGGCATGAACACTGAAGCTTTCTTT. Translated: CSVVRDGMNTEAFF.

The V gene is TRBV2, the J gene TRBJ2-2; TRBD1 or TRBD2 may be the D gene (5 bases each). The ends were cut back, 5 bases at V and 6 bases at J, with 16 bases in the middle. The CDR3 covers 15 residues. The germline gives CDR1 SNHLY, CDR2 FYNNEI. CDR3 loop: CASSFRDRRSGELFF. The CDR3 DNA reads as TGTGCCAGCAGTTTCCGGGACCGAAGGTCCGGGGAGCTGTTTTTT.

This clonotype occurred many times. V is TRBV24-1 and J is TRBJ1-1, with D perhaps TRBD1 (5 bases). Germline loops: CDR1 KGHDR, CDR2 SFDVKD. The V end lost 7 bases, the J end lost 1 base, and 12 bases lay between the germline ends. CDR3 length: 14 amino acids. The CDR3 region has the DNA TGTGCCACCAGGCCCCCGGGGGGGAACACTGAAGCTTTCTTT. Translation gives CATRPPGGNTEAFF.

The chain is built from TRBV20-1 and TRBJ2-2; 12 nucleotides align to TRBD1. Germline V gene lookup returns CDR1 DFQATT and CDR2 SNEGSKA (reference sequence). The CDR3 totals 16 residues. CDR3 nucleotides: TGCAGCGGACGGGGACAGGGGGCTTCGAACACCGGGGAGCTGTTTTTT. It encodes CSGRGQGASNTGELFF.

Ten or more counts support this clonotype. The rearrangement links TRBV7-2 to TRBJ2-7, with 10 bases fitting TRBD1. The germline V gene encodes CDR1 SGHTA and CDR2 FQGNSA. The V gene end was trimmed by 5 bases and the J gene end by 2 bases; junction bases not matched to a gene: 6. The CDR3 is made up of 15 amino acids. CDR3 loop: CASSPRQGAAYEQYF. In nucleotides, the CDR3 is TGTGCCAGCAGCCCAAGACAGGGGGCTGCCTACGAGCAGTACTTC.

This clonotype has at least ten counts. The V gene is TRBV12-3 or TRBV12-4, the J gene TRBJ2-5; D uncertain. The V end lost 5 bases, the J end lost 4 bases, and 14 bases lay between the germline ends. This CDR3 region has 14 residues. The CDR3 region is CASSPRPWGETQYF. The CDR3 region has the DNA TGTGCCAGCAGTCCCCGACCCTGGGGAGAGACCCAGTACTTC.

J is TRBJ1-2 and V is TRBV29-1; D perhaps matches TRBD1 (5 bases). CDR3 length equals 13 residues. The V end lost 5 bases, the J end lost 3 bases, and 13 bases lay between the germline ends. Germline V gene sequence: CDR1 SQVTM, CDR2 ANQGSEA. The CDR3 DNA reads TGCAGCGTTCAGGGCCGAGGGGACTATGGCTACACCTTC. Translating gives CSVQGRGDYGYTF.

For this clonotype: One end of the junction is discordant with germline, which a read error may explain. The rearrangement links TRBV11-2 to TRBJ2-7, with a tentative D call TRBD1 (5 bases). Per germline, CDR1 SGHAT and CDR2 FQNNGV. This CDR3 contains 15 residues. DNA for the CDR3: TGCGCCAGCAGCCAAGACAGAACCCCCGGGTACGAGCAGTACTTC. Protein product: CASSQDRTPGYEQYF. Full variable domain (remainder filled in from reference TRBV11-2 and TRBJ2-7): EAGVAQSPRYKIIEKRQSVAFWCNPISGHATLYWYQQILGQGPKLLIQFQNNGVVDDSQLPKDRFSAERLKGVDSTLKIQPAKLEDSAVYLCASSQDRTPGYEQYFGPGTRLTVT.

The rearrangement joins TRBV2 to TRBJ2-7; D not certain. V was clipped by 5 bases and J by 7 bases, with 21 bases between them. Per germline, CDR1 SNHLY and CDR2 FYNNEI. This CDR3 spans 15 amino acids. CDR3 protein: CASSTSWGLTGEQYF. CDR3 DNA: TGTGCCAGCAGTACGAGTTGGGGTTTGACCGGGGAGCAGTACTTC.

The chain joins TRBV7-2 to TRBJ1-6; D gene unclear. V was clipped by 5 bases and J by 0 bases, with 14 bases between them. Germline CDR1 reads SGHTA; CDR2 reads FQGNSA. This CDR3 is 17 amino acids long. CDR3 nucleotides: TGTGCCAGCAGCCACGGACCGAGGAGCTCCTATAATTCACCCCTCCACTTT. This sequence encodes CASSHGPRSSYNSPLHF.

The chain combines TRBV5-5 with TRBJ2-7; tentative D call: TRBD2 (6 bases). Between the trimmed V and J ends, which lost 4 bases and 3 bases, there was a span of 17 bases. Germline V gene data show CDR1 as SGHKS and CDR2 as YYEKEE (reference sequence). The CDR3 runs 15 residues. In nucleotides, the CDR3 is TGTGCCAGCAGCGTCCGGGGCGGACTATTCTACGAGCAGTACTTC. Translating gives CASSVRGGLFYEQYF.

The chain links TRBV24-1 to TRBJ2-7, with 7 bases identical to TRBD2. The CDR3 is 13 amino acids. Germline CDR1 is KGHDR and CDR2 is SFDVKD. Losses at the gene ends were 11 bases for V and 3 bases for J; bases not matched to a gene: 9. The CDR3 DNA reads TGTGCCAGCGGCGGGAGAGTCGACTACGAGCAGTACTTC. As protein: CASGGRVDYEQYF.

Concerning this clonotype: A much larger clone is a single base away; this may be a read error. The CDR3, as DNA: TGTGCCGGCAGCCCGAGACAGCCCTACGAGCAGTACTTC. Translation: CAGSPRQPYEQYF. This chain uses TRBV7-6 with TRBJ2-7; tentative D call: TRBD1 (5 bases). This CDR3 contains 13 residues. Germline V lookup: CDR1 SGHVS, CDR2 FNYEAQ.

This clonotype was observed at least ten times. This rearrangement joins TRBV5-8 to TRBJ2-5; 7 nucleotides line up with TRBD1. Per the germline V gene, CDR1 is SGHTS and CDR2 is YDEGEE. The CDR3 length is 16 residues. V lost 4 bases and J lost 0; bases outside the gene matches: 9. The DNA for the CDR3 is TGTGCCAGCAGCCTGACAGGGACGGACGACCAAGAGACCCAGTACTTC. This encodes CASSLTGTDDQETQYF.

The gene calls are TRBV6-5 and TRBJ2-7; 7 bases match TRBD1. V shed 6 bases and J 0 bases; nucleotides not matched to a gene: 8. The CDR3 loop spans 15 amino acids. Germline CDR1 is MNHEY and CDR2 is SVGAGI. CDR3 sequence reads: CASSPTTGSSYEQYF. CDR3 bases: TGTGCCAGCAGCCCAACGACAGGGAGCTCCTACGAGCAGTACTTC.

In its sample, this clonotype was seen a few times. The V and J genes are TRBV7-2 and TRBJ2-3; 10 bases are shared with TRBD1. Germline CDR1 reads SGHTA; CDR2 reads FQGNSA. This CDR3 is 15 amino acids long. With V trimmed by 3 bases and J by 3 bases, 3 bases remained unmatched. The CDR3 sequence is CASSLTGGETDTQYF. The CDR3 DNA sequence: TGTGCCAGCAGCTTGACAGGGGGCGAGACAGATACGCAGTATTTT.

This clonotype was picked up many times. In nucleotides, the CDR3 is TGTGCCAGCAGACAGGTCGACAGAGTGAACACTGAAGCTTTCTTT. Translating it yields CASRQVDRVNTEAFF. The chain couples TRBV13 to TRBJ1-1, with D perhaps matching TRBD1 (5 bases). The CDR3 contains 15 residues. In germline, CDR1 is PRHDT, CDR2 FYEKMQ (reference sequence). V lost 6 bases to trimming and J lost 0 bases, with 14 bases between them.

This clonotype was detected many times. The chain joins TRBV7-9 to TRBJ1-1; D is undetermined. The germline V gene has CDR1 SEHNR and CDR2 FQNEAQ (reference sequence). This CDR3 region has 16 residues. V shed 4 bases and J shed 0 bases, with 15 bases lying between them. The CDR3 loop is CASSYPRGVMNTEAFF. DNA for the CDR3: TGTGCCAGCAGCTACCCGCGGGGTGTCATGAACACTGAAGCTTTCTTT.

In this sample, this clonotype turned up a few times. The germline gene is not matched at one end of the junction; a read error may be the cause. The chain employs TRBV9 and TRBJ2-7; D might be TRBD1 (6 bases). CDR3 length: 14 residues. Per the germline V gene, CDR1 is SGDLS and CDR2 is YYNGEE. Here the CDR3 reads CASSPRTDLYEQYF. DNA of the CDR3: TGCGCCAGCAGCCCCAGGACAGATCTCTACGAGCAGTACTTC.

This clonotype was counted at least ten times. The chain carries TRBV7-9 and TRBJ2-7; 11 nucleotides agree with TRBD1. From germline, CDR1 is SEHNR and CDR2 FQNEAQ (reference sequence). This CDR3 contains 15 residues. Trimming removed 5 bases from V and 5 bases from J; junction bases left unmatched: 8. CDR3 in amino acids: CASSEEDRGPDEQYF. CDR3 DNA sequence: TGTGCCAGCAGCGAGGAGGACAGGGGGCCAGACGAGCAGTACTTC.

The rearrangement links TRBV7-9 to TRBJ1-4, with no clear D. Germline CDR1 reads SEHNR; CDR2 reads FQNEAQ (reference sequence). Between the trimmed V and J ends, which lost 4 bases and 8 bases, there was a span of 17 bases. The CDR3 loop spans 15 amino acids. CDR3 loop: CASSSVGQSEEKLFF. The CDR3, as DNA: TGTGCCAGCAGCTCCGTCGGCCAGTCCGAGGAAAAACTGTTTTTT.